This is a list of T cell receptor beta chains from one sample in a study of blood T cell repertoires in COVID-19. Profiled with immunoSEQ multiplex PCR; TCRdb holds only in-frame clones, not every one. The sample consists of roughly 39,000 clones, roughly 78% of them appearing once. The specimen was peripheral blood. The source is a man aged 70-80 years with acute or convalescent COVID-19. Both conserved end residues are trimmed from each CDR3. Fields, in order: J gene, D gene, V gene, CDR3 protein. A D gene is named only where the DNA matches it firmly.

TRBJ2-1 | NA | TRBV4-3 | ASSQETVGLAPSYNEQF
TRBJ2-7 | TRBD1 | TRBV6-5 | ASSRQGDPYEQY
TRBJ2-3 | NA | TRBV7-2 | ASSFGTDTQY
TRBJ1-1 | NA | TRBV7-9 | ASSPTGPNTEAF
TRBJ1-1 | NA | TRBV28 | ASHGNTEAF
TRBJ2-7 | NA | TRBV21-1 | ASSKDKREAPYEQY
TRBJ2-6 | TRBD2 | TRBV2 | ASRTLAGGGSGANVLT
TRBJ1-2 | NA | TRBV7-9 | ASSLSPQTTNYGYT
TRBJ2-2 | TRBD1 | TRBV25-1 | ASSVRTGFMDGELF
TRBJ1-1 | TRBD1 | TRBV25-1 | ASRRQGMNTEAF
TRBJ1-1 | NA | TRBV18 | ASSPGQNTEAF
TRBJ2-3 | NA | TRBV2 | ASSENGDTQY
TRBJ2-7 | TRBD2 | TRBV7-8 | ASSLRREASYEQY